This T cell receptor (beta chain) was profiled in a study of blood T cell repertoires in COVID-19. The CDR3 has 17 amino acids. V dropped 2 bases and J dropped 2; count of bases not matched to a gene: 11. Germline CDR1 is KGHSH and CDR2 is LQKENI. Donors were grouped by their self-reported clinical history. Donors in Cohort 3 who had recovered were those with two negative PCRs, healthcare professional clearance, or resolution of their symptoms. Per the study methods: Reference gene primer amplification gave estimated nucleated cell counts. The protocol was immunoSEQ multiplex PCR, while the TCRdb copy is restricted to in-frame clones and leaves out a portion. V, J and clone size are those of that table, while D and trimming were read from the DNA. The table records about 250,000 clones, about nine tenths of them present only once.

The sequenced material came from PBMCs or T cells enriched from blood (not recorded which). The J gene is TRBJ1-2, the V gene TRBV18, with 7 positions matching TRBD1. This receptor was identified in a man between 18 and 29 years old who had recovered from COVID-19. The DNA for the CDR3 is TGTGCCAGCTCACCAACGGGACAGTCGATCGGCAACTATGGCTACACCTTC. It translates to CASSPTGQSIGNYGYTF.